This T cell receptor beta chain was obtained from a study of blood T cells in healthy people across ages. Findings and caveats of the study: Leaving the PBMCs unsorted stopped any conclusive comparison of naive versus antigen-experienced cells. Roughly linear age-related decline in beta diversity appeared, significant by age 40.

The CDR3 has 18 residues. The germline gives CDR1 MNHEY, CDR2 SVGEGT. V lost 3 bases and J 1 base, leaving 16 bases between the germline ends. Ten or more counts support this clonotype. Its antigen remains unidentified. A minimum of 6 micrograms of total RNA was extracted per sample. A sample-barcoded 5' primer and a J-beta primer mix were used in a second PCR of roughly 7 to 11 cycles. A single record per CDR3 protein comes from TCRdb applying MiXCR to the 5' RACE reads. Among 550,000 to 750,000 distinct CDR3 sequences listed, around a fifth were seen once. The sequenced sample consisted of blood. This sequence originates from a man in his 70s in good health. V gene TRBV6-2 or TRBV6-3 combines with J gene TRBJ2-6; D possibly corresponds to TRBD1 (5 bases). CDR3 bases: TGTGCCAGCAGTTATCCTACAGGTTTGAGGTCTGGGGCCAACGTCCTGACTTTC. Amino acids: CASSYPTGLRSGANVLTF.